A single TCR beta chain is shown here with its context. What it binds is unknown. This entry is derived from a study of CD4+ T cells in melanoma. Study observations and caveats: Diverse differentiation states were reported for melanoma neoantigen-specific CD4+ T cells. CD8+ T cell, macrophage and B cell function reportedly correlated with neoantigen-specific CD4+ T cells.

The table came from immunoSEQ multiplex PCR; TCRdb's copy has only in-frame clones and leaves some out. The sample holds over 100,000 clones, 92% seen once. The TCR comes from a human donor with melanoma. The sample was peripheral blood.

CDR3 DNA: TGTGCCAGCAGTTTACTAGCGGCAGATACGCAGTATTTT. Its protein is CASSLLAADTQYF. The genes are TRBV6-5 and TRBJ2-3, with 8 bases aligning to TRBD2. The trim removed 4 bases at V and 4 bases at J, leaving 1 base unmatched. The germline gives CDR1 MNHEY, CDR2 SVGAGI. CDR3 length equals 13 residues.